This TCR beta chain was sequenced for a study of blood T cell repertoires in COVID-19. Authors' methods: Nucleated cell counts were estimated from reference gene primer amplification. Only in-frame clones appear in the TCRdb table, and some are missing; sequencing was by immunoSEQ multiplex PCR. V and J calls and clone size are copied from that table; D and trimming were computed from the DNA. Of around 200,000 clones listed, roughly 90% were seen once; the top ten hold about 4%. The CDR3 spans 17 residues. V was clipped by 4 bases and J by 0 bases; unmatched bases: 9. The V gene's germline CDR1 is SGHVS and CDR2 FNYEAQ. The cohort comprised adults aged roughly 18 to 90 years residing in about two dozen US areas. Cohorts were assigned according to the clinical history that participants reported.

The TCR sequence derives from a woman aged 40-49 years with acute COVID-19. J is TRBJ1-1 and V is TRBV7-6; the match to TRBD1 covers 9 bases. Sample: PBMCs or T cells enriched from blood (not recorded which). DNA for the CDR3: TGTGCCAGCAGCTCCCACCGGGACAGGGCTATGAACACTGAAGCTTTCTTT. Translated: CASSSHRDRAMNTEAFF.